One T cell receptor (beta chain) is described in this entry. Its antigen is not known. This sample is drawn from a study of shared clonotypes between healthy human individuals. Overall study findings and caveats: The rarefaction results pointed to incomplete sorted-subset sequencing despite large depth. Clonotype sharing among donors, it was expected, would be affected by sequencing depth.

Across several immunoSEQ plates, the genomic DNA of each subset was split evenly. Libraries were prepared by immunoSEQ multiplex PCR; TCRdb keeps only in-frame clonotypes and omits some of them. The sample yields about 690,000 clones, around 91% seen once. With 5 bases removed from V and 0 bases from J, the gap between germline ends came to 10 bases. Germline V gene data show CDR1 as LNHDA and CDR2 as SQIVND (reference sequence). There are 14 residues in the CDR3. The V gene is TRBV19, the J gene TRBJ1-1; tentatively, D is TRBD1 (6 bases). The sequence came from a man aged 18 to 29 in good health. Some clones in this sample may be carry-over from other donors' samples. The sample consisted of memory CD8+ T cells from PBMCs. The subset: CD45RO+ cells pooled with CCR7-negative TemRA cells. CDR3 in DNA: TGTGCCAGTAGTTGGACAGTCATGAACACTGAAGCTTTCTTT. As protein: CASSWTVMNTEAFF. The entire variable domain, with the rest obtained from reference TRBV19 and TRBJ1-1, is as follows: DGGITQSPKYLFRKEGQNVTLSCEQNLNHDAMYWYRQDPGQGLRLIYYSQIVNDFQKGDIAEGYSVSREKKESFPLTVTSAQKNPTAFYLCASSWTVMNTEAFFGQGTRLTVV.